This TCR beta chain appears in the sequencing data of a study of cytomegalovirus exposure and HLA in healthy donors. This clone was seen a handful of times. V lost 2 bases, J lost 6 bases, and 13 bases lay in between. Germline loops: CDR1 KGHSH, CDR2 LQKENI. The CDR3 has 14 amino acids. Vbeta (60) and Jbeta (13) primers were used in the PCR. Libraries were prepared by immunoSEQ multiplex PCR; TCRdb keeps only in-frame clonotypes and omits some of them. Here the sample spans about 20,000 clones, around 82% being singletons. The chain is built from TRBV18 and TRBJ1-1; D not certain. The TCR was taken from a man aged 55 to 70 in good health and CMV-seronegative. Sequencing was performed on PBMCs. The chain's CDR3 is CASSPGGPSAEAFF. The CDR3 nucleotides are TGTGCCAGCTCACCAGGCGGCCCCTCGGCTGAAGCTTTCTTT.